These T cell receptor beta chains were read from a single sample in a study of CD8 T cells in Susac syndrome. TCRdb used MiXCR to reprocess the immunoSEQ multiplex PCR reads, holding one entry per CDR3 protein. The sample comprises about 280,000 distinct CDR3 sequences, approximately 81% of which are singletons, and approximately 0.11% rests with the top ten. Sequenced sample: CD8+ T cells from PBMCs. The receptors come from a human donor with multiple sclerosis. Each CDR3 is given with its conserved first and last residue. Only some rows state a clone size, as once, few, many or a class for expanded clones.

cdr3_aa: CASGLTTGLAKNIQYF
v_call: TRBV7-3
clone_size: -
j_call: TRBJ2-4

cdr3_aa: CASSSNRFSNGYTF
v_call: TRBV27
clone_size: -
j_call: TRBJ1-2

cdr3_aa: CASSQISGTGSTGELFF
v_call: TRBV4-2
clone_size: -
j_call: TRBJ2-2

cdr3_aa: CASSSKGGGGKTEAFF
v_call: TRBV7-9
clone_size: -
j_call: TRBJ1-1

cdr3_aa: CSASSPWAKNIQYF
v_call: TRBV20-1
clone_size: -
j_call: TRBJ2-4

cdr3_aa: CASSDPERDSSYEQYF
v_call: TRBV10-2
clone_size: -
j_call: TRBJ2-7

cdr3_aa: CASSFRGATDTQYF
v_call: TRBV6-2/TRBV6-3
clone_size: -
j_call: TRBJ2-3

cdr3_aa: CASSSVGQASEAFF
v_call: TRBV11-2
clone_size: -
j_call: TRBJ1-1

cdr3_aa: CASSPTGRSLGANVLTF
v_call: TRBV7-8
clone_size: -
j_call: TRBJ2-6

cdr3_aa: CASSFRTSGRGATYEQYF
v_call: TRBV6-5
clone_size: -
j_call: TRBJ2-7

cdr3_aa: CASKGSRGYEQYF
v_call: TRBV28
clone_size: -
j_call: TRBJ2-7

cdr3_aa: CASSLEALYEQYF
v_call: TRBV27
clone_size: -
j_call: TRBJ2-7

cdr3_aa: CASRGTGNNSPLHF
v_call: TRBV9
clone_size: -
j_call: TRBJ1-6

cdr3_aa: CASTEGQRSNEQFF
v_call: TRBV28
clone_size: -
j_call: TRBJ2-1

cdr3_aa: CASSQGQGYGYTF
v_call: TRBV27
clone_size: few
j_call: TRBJ1-2

cdr3_aa: CAQRSGGADTQYF
v_call: TRBV2
clone_size: -
j_call: TRBJ2-3

cdr3_aa: CASRSGTGSYNEQFF
v_call: TRBV5-6
clone_size: once
j_call: TRBJ2-1

cdr3_aa: CASSSRRGAGEGTDTQYF
v_call: TRBV11-3
clone_size: -
j_call: TRBJ2-3

cdr3_aa: CASRPLAGDSYNEQFF
v_call: TRBV2
clone_size: -
j_call: TRBJ2-1

cdr3_aa: CASSRGGNEQFF
v_call: TRBV16
clone_size: -
j_call: TRBJ2-1

cdr3_aa: CATSDFRASDAITDTQYF
v_call: TRBV24-1
clone_size: -
j_call: TRBJ2-3

cdr3_aa: CASNPFLGEDRNEQFF
v_call: TRBV9
clone_size: -
j_call: TRBJ2-1

cdr3_aa: CASSYRLSYEQYF
v_call: TRBV7-7
clone_size: -
j_call: TRBJ2-7